This TCR beta chain was sequenced for a study of cytomegalovirus exposure and HLA in healthy donors. Primers: 60 Vbeta forward and 13 Jbeta reverse. TCRdb's table, derived via immunoSEQ multiplex PCR, lists solely in-frame clones and lacks some. The sample lists some 100,000 clones, 76% occurring once. Those who donated were healthy bone marrow donors. Between the trimmed V and J ends, which lost 2 bases and 6 bases, there was a span of 16 bases. The V gene's germline CDR1 is MGHDK and CDR2 SYGVNS. The CDR3 is made up of 16 amino acids. Study-wide results and limits: Cytomegalovirus association was listed for about 170 TCR beta chains.

This clone was seen once. Its antigen is unidentified. The specimen sequenced was PBMCs. J is TRBJ2-2 and V is TRBV25-1; D remains unclear. The TCR was taken from a woman between 50 and 59 years old in good health and CMV-seropositive. The DNA of the CDR3 is TGTGCCAGCAGTGAAAACAATGCAACACCAGCCGGGGAGCTGTTTTTT. Translated, it gives CASSENNATPAGELFF.